This paragraph covers one T cell receptor beta chain sequence. Its antigen is not known. The data are from a study of radiotherapy plus CTLA-4 blockade in lung cancer. Findings and caveats of the study: Early blood T cell clone dynamics reportedly forecast response best, with interferon-beta. Clones of tumor-derived TCRs expanded in blood after radiotherapy plus ipilimumab.

Data came from immunoSEQ multiplex PCR; TCRdb stores just in-frame clones and leaves some out. The table lists about 98,000 clones, approximately 78% of them singletons, with under 4% in the top ten. The V gene end was trimmed by 1 base and the J gene end by 6 bases; junction bases not matched to a gene: 12. The CDR3 loop spans 16 amino acids. Per the germline V gene, CDR1 is SGHTA and CDR2 is FQGTGA. Sequencing used peripheral blood, obtained from a patient treated with radiotherapy plus ipilimumab. The chain is built from TRBV7-3 and TRBJ2-7; 7 positions agree with TRBD1. This clonotype was obtained from a human donor with non-small cell lung cancer who had a partial response to radiotherapy plus ipilimumab. CDR3 sequence: CASSLSPGTDLSEQYF. As DNA, the CDR3 is TGTGCCAGCAGCTTAAGTCCCGGGACAGACCTCTCCGAGCAGTACTTC. The entire variable domain, with the rest obtained from reference TRBV7-3 and TRBJ2-7, is as follows: GAGVSQTPSNKVTEKGKYVELRCDPISGHTALYWYRQSLGQGPEFLIYFQGTGAADDSGLPNDRFFAVRPEGSVSTLKIQRTERGDSAVYLCASSLSPGTDLSEQYFGPGTRLTVT.